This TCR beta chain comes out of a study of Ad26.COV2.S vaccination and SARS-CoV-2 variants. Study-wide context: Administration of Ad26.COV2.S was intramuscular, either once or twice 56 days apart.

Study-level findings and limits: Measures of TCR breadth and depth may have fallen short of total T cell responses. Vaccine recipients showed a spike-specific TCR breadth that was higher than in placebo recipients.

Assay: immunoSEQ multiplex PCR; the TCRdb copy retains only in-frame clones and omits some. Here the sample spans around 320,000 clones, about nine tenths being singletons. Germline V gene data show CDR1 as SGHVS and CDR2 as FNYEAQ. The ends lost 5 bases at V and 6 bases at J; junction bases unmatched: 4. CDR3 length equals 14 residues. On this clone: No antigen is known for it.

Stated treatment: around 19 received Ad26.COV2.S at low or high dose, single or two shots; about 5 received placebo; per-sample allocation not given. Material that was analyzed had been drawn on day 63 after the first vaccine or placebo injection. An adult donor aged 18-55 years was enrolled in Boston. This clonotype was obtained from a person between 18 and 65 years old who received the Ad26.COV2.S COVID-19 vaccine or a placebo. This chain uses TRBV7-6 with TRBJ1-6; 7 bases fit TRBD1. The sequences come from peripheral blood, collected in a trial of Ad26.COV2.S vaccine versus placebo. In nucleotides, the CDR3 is TGTGCCAGCAGCCAAGGGGACAGTAATTCACCCCTCCACTTT. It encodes CASSQGDSNSPLHF.